The clone carrying this TCR beta chain came up a few times. The antigen is unknown. This record comes from a study of blood T cells in healthy people across ages. Notes on the study in general: Not knowing donor CMV status may have confounded expanded clonotype changes. A greater number of naive CD4+ cells and higher diversity distinguished long-lived donors from aged donors. Calculation of diversity from one million T cells yielded estimates considered to be underestimates.

Germline-derived CDR1 and CDR2 are SNHLY and FYNNEI. The length of the CDR3 is 18 residues. The V and J ends lost 9 bases and 4 bases, in that order; junction bases with no gene match: 15. With a J-beta primer mix and a sample-barcoded 5' primer, a second PCR ran about 7 to 11 cycles. Tagging of each cDNA molecule was performed by a template-switch adaptor with 12 random nucleotides. TCRdb itself ran the 5' RACE reads through MiXCR, one entry per CDR3 protein. The sample lists 1.5 million to 2 million distinct CDR3 sequences, about 50% occurring once. The chain recombines TRBV2 with TRBJ2-6, with 10 bases that match TRBD1. Sequenced sample: blood. This receptor was taken from a woman aged 40 to 55 in good health. Here the CDR3 DNA reads TGTGCCAGTGTAAGAGGACAGGGGGAAAAAAAAGGGGCCAACGTCCTGACTTTC. It specifies CASVRGQGEKKGANVLTF. Using reference TRBV2 and TRBJ2-6 for the parts outside the CDR3, the full variable domain is EPEVTQTPSHQVTQMGQEVILRCVPISNHLYFYWYRQILGQKVEFLVSFYNNEISEKSEIFDDQFSVERPDGSNFTLKIRSTKLEDSAMYFCASVRGQGEKKGANVLTFGAGSRLTVL.